The sample holds many counts of the clone carrying this TCR beta chain. CDR3 length: 14 residues. The V gene's germline CDR1 is SGHTA and CDR2 FQGNSA. Trimming took 2 bases from V and 6 from J, leaving 14 bases between them. This sample stems from a study of T-cell reconstitution after alpha-beta-depleted transplantation in children. Preparing the TCRbeta library involved the use of unique molecular identifiers. From the PCR reads, TCRdb called clonotypes with MiXCR, one entry per CDR3 protein. The table has some 220,000 distinct CDR3 sequences, 8% to 9.5% seen once; the top ten hold 6.2%. This clonotype originated in a human donor who donated a stem cell graft to a child with acute lymphoblastic leukemia. The sequences come from PBMCs from the stem cell graft donor, collected from the stem cell graft. V is TRBV7-2 and J is TRBJ2-7; a possible D gene is TRBD1 (6 bases). This CDR3 is CASSLNLRGGEQYF. Written as DNA, the CDR3 is TGTGCCAGCAGCTTAAACCTGAGAGGGGGCGAGCAGTACTTC.